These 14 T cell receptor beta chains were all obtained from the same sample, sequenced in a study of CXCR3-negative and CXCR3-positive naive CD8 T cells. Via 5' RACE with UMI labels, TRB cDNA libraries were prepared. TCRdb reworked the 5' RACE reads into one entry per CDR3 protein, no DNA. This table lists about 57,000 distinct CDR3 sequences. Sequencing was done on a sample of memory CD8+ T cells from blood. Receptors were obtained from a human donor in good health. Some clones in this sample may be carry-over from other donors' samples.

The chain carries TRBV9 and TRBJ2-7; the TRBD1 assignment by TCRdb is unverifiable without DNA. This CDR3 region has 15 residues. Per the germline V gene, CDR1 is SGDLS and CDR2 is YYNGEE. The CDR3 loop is CASSDGPRDTYEQYF.

The CDR3 protein is CASSLGWTGNYGYTF. The chain couples TRBV5-1 to TRBJ1-2; TCRdb lists TRBD1, though no DNA is available to test this call. The CDR3 has 15 residues. Per the germline V gene, CDR1 is SGHRS and CDR2 is YFSETQ.

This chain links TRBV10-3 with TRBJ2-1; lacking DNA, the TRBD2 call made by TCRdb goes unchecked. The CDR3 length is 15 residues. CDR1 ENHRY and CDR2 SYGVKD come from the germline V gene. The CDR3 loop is CAITGTSGSSNEQFF.

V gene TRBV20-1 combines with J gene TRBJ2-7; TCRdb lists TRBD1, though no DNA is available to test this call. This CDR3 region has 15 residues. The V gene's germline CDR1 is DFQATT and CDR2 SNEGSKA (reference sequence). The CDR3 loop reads CSAREGQGIAYEQYF.

The CDR3 sequence: CAWTLGLKGSEKLFF. V gene TRBV30 combines with J gene TRBJ1-4. The CDR3 has 15 amino acids. Germline V lookup: CDR1 GTSNPN, CDR2 SVGIG (reference sequence).

The CDR3: CASSFSEIGTGWRSTDTQYF. The chain employs TRBV13 and TRBJ2-3; TCRdb's D call, TRBD1, is unchecked because there is no DNA. The CDR3 length is 20 residues. In germline, CDR1 is PRHDT, CDR2 FYEKMQ (reference sequence).

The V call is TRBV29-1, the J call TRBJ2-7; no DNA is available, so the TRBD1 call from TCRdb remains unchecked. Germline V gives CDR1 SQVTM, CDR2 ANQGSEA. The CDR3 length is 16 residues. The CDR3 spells CSVEVGGSVDVYEQYF.

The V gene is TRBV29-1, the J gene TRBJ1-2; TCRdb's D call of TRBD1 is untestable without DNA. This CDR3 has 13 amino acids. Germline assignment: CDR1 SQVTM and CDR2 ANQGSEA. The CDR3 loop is CSGTRGEGYGYTF.

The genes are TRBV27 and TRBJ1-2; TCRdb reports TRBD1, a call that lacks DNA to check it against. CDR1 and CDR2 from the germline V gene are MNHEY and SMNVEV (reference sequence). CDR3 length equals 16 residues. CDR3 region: CASSINRQGAPAGYTF.

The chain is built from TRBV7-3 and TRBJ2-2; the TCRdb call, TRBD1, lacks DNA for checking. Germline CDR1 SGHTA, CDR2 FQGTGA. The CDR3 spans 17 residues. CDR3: CASSLGPGQGVTGELFF.

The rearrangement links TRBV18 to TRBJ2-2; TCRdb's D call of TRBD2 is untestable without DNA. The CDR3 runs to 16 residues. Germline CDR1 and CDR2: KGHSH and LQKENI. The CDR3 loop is CASSQSGLGDTGELSF.

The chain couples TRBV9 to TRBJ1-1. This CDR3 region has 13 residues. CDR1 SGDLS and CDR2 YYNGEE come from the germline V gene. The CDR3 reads CASSVQGHTEAFF. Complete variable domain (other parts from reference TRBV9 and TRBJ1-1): DSGVTQTPKHLITATGQRVTLRCSPRSGDLSVYWYQQSLDQGLQFLIQYYNGEERAKGNILERFSAQQFPDLHSELNLSSLELGDSALYFCASSVQGHTEAFFGQGTRLTVV.

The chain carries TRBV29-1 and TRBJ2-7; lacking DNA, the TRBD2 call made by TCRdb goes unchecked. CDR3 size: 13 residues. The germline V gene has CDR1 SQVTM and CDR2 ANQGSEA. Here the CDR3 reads CSVLGEASYEQYF.

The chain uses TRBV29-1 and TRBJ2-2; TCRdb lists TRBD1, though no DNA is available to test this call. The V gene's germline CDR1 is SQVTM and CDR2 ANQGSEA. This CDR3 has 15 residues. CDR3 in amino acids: CSVERPDSNTGELFF.